The rows below give T cell receptor beta chains drawn from one sample of a study of metastatic and nonmetastatic thyroid tumors. TCRdb reanalyzed the PCR reads via MiXCR. The repertoire has fewer than 35,000 clones, about a tenth of them found once; the top ten carry more than 15%. The sample was blood. Every receptor here comes from a female donor with papillary thyroid cancer or a benign thyroid nodule (not recorded which). Some clones in this sample may be carry-over from other donors' samples. CDR3s include the opening cysteine and the closing phenylalanine or tryptophan. The D gene is left open where the match is weak. Expanded clones are given a class, and other clones once, few, many or no size at all.

clone size: many
J gene: TRBJ2-5
V gene: TRBV5-5
D gene: TRBD2
CDR3 DNA: TGTGCCAGCAGCTTGACTAGCGGCCAAGAGACCCAGTACTTC
CDR3 protein: CASSLTSGQETQYF

clone size: many
J gene: TRBJ1-1
V gene: TRBV5-1
D gene: -
CDR3 DNA: TGCGCCAGCAGCCCCCGGGTGGAGGGGAACACTGAAGCTTTCTTT
CDR3 protein: CASSPRVEGNTEAFF

clone size: many
J gene: TRBJ1-1
V gene: TRBV5-1
D gene: -
CDR3 DNA: TGCGCCAGCAGCCTTGGGCAGGGTATTGAAGCTTTCTTT
CDR3 protein: CASSLGQGIEAFF

clone size: many
J gene: TRBJ2-3
V gene: TRBV20-1
D gene: -
CDR3 DNA: TGCAGTGCTAGAGATCTGCGGGGACTCACAGATACGCAGTATTTT
CDR3 protein: CSARDLRGLTDTQYF

clone size: many
J gene: TRBJ1-1
V gene: TRBV6-1
D gene: -
CDR3 DNA: TGTGCCAGCAGTGAGGCTTGGCTGAACACTGAAGCTTTCTTT
CDR3 protein: CASSEAWLNTEAFF

clone size: many
J gene: TRBJ1-4
V gene: TRBV20-1
D gene: -
CDR3 DNA: TGCAGTGCTTGGGCGGGGGTGAACGAAAAACTGTTTTTT
CDR3 protein: CSAWAGVNEKLFF

clone size: many
J gene: TRBJ1-3
V gene: TRBV2
D gene: -
CDR3 DNA: TGTGCCAGCAGGTCTGCATTCTCTGGAAACACCATATATTTT
CDR3 protein: CASRSAFSGNTIYF

clone size: many
J gene: TRBJ2-5
V gene: TRBV5-1
D gene: -
CDR3 DNA: TGCGCCAGCAGCTTGGACACCCACTACCAAGAGACCCAGTACTTC
CDR3 protein: CASSLDTHYQETQYF

clone size: medium-sized
J gene: TRBJ1-6
V gene: TRBV6-2/TRBV6-3
D gene: TRBD1
CDR3 DNA: TGTGCCAGCAGCACCGGGACAGGGGGTTCACCCCTCCACTTT
CDR3 protein: CASSTGTGGSPLHF

clone size: many
J gene: TRBJ1-1
V gene: TRBV20-1
D gene: -
CDR3 DNA: TGCAGTGCCGAACTCAGGGGAGGAAACACTGAAGCTTTCTTT
CDR3 protein: CSAELRGGNTEAFF

clone size: many
J gene: TRBJ2-2
V gene: TRBV6-1
D gene: TRBD1
CDR3 DNA: TGTGCCAGCAGCCCGGGACAGGGGAACACCGGGGAGCTGTTTTTT
CDR3 protein: CASSPGQGNTGELFF

clone size: many
J gene: TRBJ2-3
V gene: TRBV20-1
D gene: -
CDR3 DNA: TGCAGTGTGGGAGGCCCGGTCTCAGATACGCAGTATTTT
CDR3 protein: CSVGGPVSDTQYF

clone size: many
J gene: TRBJ2-1
V gene: TRBV2
D gene: -
CDR3 DNA: TGTGCCAGCAGTGAAAAATCATGGGTGGCGTCCTACAATGAGCAGTTCTTC
CDR3 protein: CASSEKSWVASYNEQFF

clone size: many
J gene: TRBJ1-1
V gene: TRBV20-1
D gene: TRBD1
CDR3 DNA: TGCAGTGCTAGAGATATGAGGGGGCCTTTGAACACTGAAGCTTTCTTT
CDR3 protein: CSARDMRGPLNTEAFF

clone size: -
J gene: TRBJ2-1
V gene: TRBV5-6
D gene: TRBD2
CDR3 DNA: TGTGCCAGCAGCTTGGCCAGGATAGCGGGAGGGCCCGTTGAGCAGTTCTTC
CDR3 protein: CASSLARIAGGPVEQFF

clone size: few
J gene: TRBJ2-7
V gene: TRBV6-1
D gene: -
CDR3 DNA: TGTGCCAGCCTGCGGTTAGGATCCTACGAGCAGTACTTC
CDR3 protein: CASLRLGSYEQYF

clone size: few
J gene: TRBJ2-7
V gene: TRBV6-1
D gene: TRBD1
CDR3 DNA: TGTGCCAGCAGTGAAAGGGGGCGGGTTCACGAGCAGTACTTC
CDR3 protein: CASSERGRVHEQYF